This T cell receptor (beta chain) originates from a study of early T cells in non-severe SARS-CoV-2 infection. Germline CDR1 and CDR2: MNHEY and SVGEGT. Germline trimming cut 4 bases from V and 5 bases from J; bases unmatched to any gene: 11. The CDR3 is 16 residues long. TCRdb reprocessed the 5' RACE reads via MiXCR and lists one record per CDR3 protein. The table shows 43,000 or so distinct CDR3 sequences, with roughly 7.3% occurring only once. This TCR was sampled from an adult who was a healthcare worker with PCR-confirmed SARS-CoV-2 infection or an uninfected control (not recorded which). This chain uses TRBV6-2 or TRBV6-3 with TRBJ2-7; 10 positions agree with TRBD1. Material for sequencing was whole blood. CDR3 in amino acids: CASSLVFRDRGDEQYF. The DNA for the CDR3 is TGTGCCAGCAGTTTGGTCTTCCGGGACAGGGGCGACGAGCAGTACTTC.